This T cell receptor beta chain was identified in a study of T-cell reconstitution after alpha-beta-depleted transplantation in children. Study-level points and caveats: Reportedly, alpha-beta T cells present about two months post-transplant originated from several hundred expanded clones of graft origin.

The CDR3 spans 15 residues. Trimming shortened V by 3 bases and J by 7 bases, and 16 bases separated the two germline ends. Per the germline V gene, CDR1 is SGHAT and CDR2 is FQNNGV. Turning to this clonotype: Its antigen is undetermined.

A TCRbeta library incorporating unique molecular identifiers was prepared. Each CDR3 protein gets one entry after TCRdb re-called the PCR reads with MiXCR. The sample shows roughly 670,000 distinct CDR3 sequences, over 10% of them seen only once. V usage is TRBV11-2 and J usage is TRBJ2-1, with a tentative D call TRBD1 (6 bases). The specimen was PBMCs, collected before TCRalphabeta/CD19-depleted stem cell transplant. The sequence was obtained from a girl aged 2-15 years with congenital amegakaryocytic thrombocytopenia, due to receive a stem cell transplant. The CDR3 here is CASSFFRGEGNEQFF. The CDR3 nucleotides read TGTGCCAGCAGCTTTTTCAGGGGAGAGGGAAATGAGCAGTTCTTC.